The 10 T cell receptor beta chains below come from one sample, sequenced in a study of blood T cell repertoires in COVID-19 (dated by TCRdb to about 2020). Library method: the immunoSEQ multiplex PCR assay. Here the immuneACCESS table is served through TCRdb, limited to in-frame sequences with V and J called. Missing clones are a known gap in these copies; in checked studies unresolved V genes cover under half, and the rest lacks a known reason. The sample table records 250,000 to 300,000 clones; almost 85% of these occur just once. The ten most abundant clones make up about 5.1% of the sample. The sequenced sample consisted of peripheral blood. These receptors all stem from a man between 45 and 60 years old with active or convalescent COVID-19.

This chain joins TRBV28 and TRBJ2-1; 15 nucleotides agree with TRBD2. CDR1 and CDR2 from the germline V gene are MDHEN and SYDVKM. The trim removed 4 bases at V and 4 bases at J, leaving 8 bases unmatched. This CDR3 region has 18 residues. The CDR3 protein is CASSSRTSGRVKYNEQFF. CDR3 DNA sequence: TGTGCCAGCAGTTCCAGGACTAGCGGGAGGGTTAAGTACAATGAGCAGTTCTTC.

The chain recombines TRBV5-1 with TRBJ2-3, with 10 bases lining up with TRBD1. The ends lost 0 bases at V and 5 bases at J; junction bases unmatched: 15. The length of the CDR3 is 19 residues. Per the germline V gene, CDR1 is SGHRS and CDR2 is YFSETQ. Written as DNA, the CDR3 is TGCGCCAGCAGCTTGGTAGTCCTTCCGGGACAGGGGATTAAAGATACGCAGTATTTT. Translated: CASSLVVLPGQGIKDTQYF.

The chain uses TRBV18 and TRBJ1-1, with D perhaps matching TRBD1 (6 bases). The CDR3 has 16 residues. Germline V gene data show CDR1 as KGHSH and CDR2 as LQKENI. V lost 2 bases to trimming and J lost 5 bases, with 18 bases between them. The CDR3 sequence: CASSPGGGGERTEAFF. CDR3 sequence (DNA): TGTGCCAGCTCACCAGGAGGGGGAGGGGAGCGGACTGAAGCTTTCTTT.

The rearrangement uses TRBV7-9 and TRBJ2-1, with 9 bases aligning to TRBD2. J gave up 3 bases and V 1 base, and 1 base lay outside the gene matches. The CDR3 runs to 15 residues. The germline CDR1 and CDR2 sequences are SEHNR and FQNEAQ (reference sequence). CDR3 DNA sequence: TGTGCCAGCAGCTTAGGTAGCGGGAGCTACAATGAGCAGTTCTTC. It yields the protein CASSLGSGSYNEQFF.

The V gene is TRBV30, the J gene TRBJ1-2; D uncertain. CDR3 length: 10 amino acids. The V gene lost 7 bases and the J gene lost 8 bases, with 11 bases spanning the gap. CDR1 is GTSNPN and CDR2 is SVGIG in the germline V gene (reference sequence). The CDR3 loop reads CALFSGGYTF. In DNA form, the CDR3 reads TGTGCCTTATTTTCCGGGGGCTACACCTTC.

This clone appeared a single time. The chain couples TRBV27 to TRBJ2-2; D may be TRBD1 (6 bases). Per germline, CDR1 MNHEY and CDR2 SMNVEV (reference sequence). The CDR3 covers 14 residues. V lost 6 bases, J lost 0 bases, and 8 bases lay in between. CDR3 bases: TGTGCCAGCAGGGGACAACCGAACACCGGGGAGCTGTTTTTT. This codes for CASRGQPNTGELFF.

The chain couples TRBV28 to TRBJ2-7; 7 bases line up with TRBD2. Per the germline V gene, CDR1 is MDHEN and CDR2 is SYDVKM. The CDR3 runs 15 residues. The junction had 8 bases not matched to a gene; V was cut back by 0 bases and J by 6 bases. CDR3 DNA sequence: TGTGCCAGCAGTTTATGGCACTGGGGGGGGGTCGAGCAGTACTTC. It yields the protein CASSLWHWGGVEQYF.

This chain links TRBV28 with TRBJ2-7; 10 nucleotides align to TRBD1. The CDR3 loop spans 14 amino acids. V shed 7 bases, J shed 4 bases, and the junction held 7 bases outside the gene matches. Per germline, CDR1 MDHEN and CDR2 SYDVKM. The DNA for the CDR3 is TGTGCCAGCACCCTCGGGACAGGGGTTTACGAGCAGTACTTC. The encoded protein is CASTLGTGVYEQYF.

V and J are TRBV7-2 and TRBJ2-2; D is unresolved. V lost 0 bases to trimming and J lost 2 bases, with 13 bases between them. Germline V lookup: CDR1 SGHTA, CDR2 FQGNSA. The CDR3 covers 17 residues. This chain's CDR3 is CASSLALPRINTGELFF. The DNA for the CDR3 is TGTGCCAGCAGCTTAGCGCTACCGCGCATCAACACCGGGGAGCTGTTTTTT.

This chain joins TRBV5-6 and TRBJ2-1; 11 positions agree with TRBD2. The germline V gene has CDR1 SGHDT and CDR2 YYEEEE. V trimming: 4 bases; J trimming: 9 bases; junction bases outside the gene matches: 9. The CDR3 length is 15 residues. The CDR3 sequence: CASSILLAGAREQFF. The CDR3 bases are TGTGCCAGCAGCATCTTACTAGCGGGAGCTCGTGAGCAGTTCTTC.